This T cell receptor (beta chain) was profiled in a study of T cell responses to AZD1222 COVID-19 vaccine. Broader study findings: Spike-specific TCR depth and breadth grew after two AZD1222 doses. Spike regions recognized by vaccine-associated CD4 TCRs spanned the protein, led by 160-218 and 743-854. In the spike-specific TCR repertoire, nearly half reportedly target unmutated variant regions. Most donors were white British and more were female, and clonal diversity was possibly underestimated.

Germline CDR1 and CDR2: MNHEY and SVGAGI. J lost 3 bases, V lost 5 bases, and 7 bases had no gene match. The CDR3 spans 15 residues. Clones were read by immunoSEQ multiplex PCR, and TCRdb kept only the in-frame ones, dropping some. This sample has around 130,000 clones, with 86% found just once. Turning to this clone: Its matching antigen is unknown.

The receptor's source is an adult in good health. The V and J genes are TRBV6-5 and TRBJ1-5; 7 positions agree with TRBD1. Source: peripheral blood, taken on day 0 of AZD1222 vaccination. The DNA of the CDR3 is TGTGCCAGCAGTCTTGAACAGGGGTACAATCAGCCCCAGCATTTT. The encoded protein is CASSLEQGYNQPQHF.